The rows below give T cell receptor beta chains drawn from one sample of a study of technical replicates of blood from a few donors. Sequencing was performed with immunoSEQ multiplex PCR; in TCRdb, only in-frame clones are kept and a portion is missing. This table has tens of thousands of clones, roughly 92% appearing once. Specimen: T cells isolated from PBMCs. The receptors stem from a human donor in good health. The CDR3 runs from the conserved cysteine through the conserved F or W. The order of the fields is D gene, clone size, V gene, CDR3 protein. A D gene is named only where the DNA matches it firmly. Only some rows state a clone size, as once, few, many or a class for expanded clones.

. | . | TRBV18 | CASSLGQYRSYEQYF
TRBD1 | . | TRBV7-9 | CASRDRDRYEQYF
TRBD2 | . | TRBV11-2 | CASSLVGLVGYEQYF
. | . | TRBV27 | CASEGCITYEQYF
TRBD1 | . | TRBV13 | CASSPSGGRHEKLFF
. | . | TRBV28 | CAAKQGEQYF
TRBD2 | once | TRBV29-1 | CSVASNLAGIYNEQFF
. | . | TRBV11-2 | CASSLSRGIEAFF
. | once | TRBV27 | CASSTQTDSYEQYF
. | . | TRBV12-2 | CASRNGTGGDQPQHF
. | . | TRBV19 | CASSWDTNTEAFF